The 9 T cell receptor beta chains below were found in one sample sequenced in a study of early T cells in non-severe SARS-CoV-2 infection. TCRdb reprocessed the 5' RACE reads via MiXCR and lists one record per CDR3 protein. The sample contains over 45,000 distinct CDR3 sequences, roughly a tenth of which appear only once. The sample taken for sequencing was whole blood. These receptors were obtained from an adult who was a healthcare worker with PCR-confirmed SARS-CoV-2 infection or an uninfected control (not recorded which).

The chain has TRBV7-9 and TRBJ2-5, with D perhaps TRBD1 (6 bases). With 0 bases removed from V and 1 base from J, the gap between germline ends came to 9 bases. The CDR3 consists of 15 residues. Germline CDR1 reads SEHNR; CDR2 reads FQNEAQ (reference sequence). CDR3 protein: CASSLAWDIQETQYF. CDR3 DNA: TGTGCCAGCAGCTTAGCATGGGACATCCAAGAGACCCAGTACTTC. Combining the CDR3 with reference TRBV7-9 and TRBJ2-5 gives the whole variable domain DTGVSQNPRHKITKRGQNVTFRCDPISEHNRLYWYRQTLGQGPEFLTYFQNEAQLEKSRLLSDRFSAERPKGSFSTLEIQRTEQGDSAMYLCASSLAWDIQETQYFGPGTRLLVL.

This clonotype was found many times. The CDR3: CASGLTGRETQYF. The CDR3 region has the DNA TGTGCTAGTGGCTTGACAGGGAGAGAGACCCAGTACTTC. The chain carries TRBV12-5 and TRBJ2-5; 7 bases are shared with TRBD1. Germline V gene data show CDR1 as LGHNT and CDR2 as FRNRAP. The length of the CDR3 is 13 residues. Trimming cost V 6 bases and J 4 bases; bases outside gene matches: 5.

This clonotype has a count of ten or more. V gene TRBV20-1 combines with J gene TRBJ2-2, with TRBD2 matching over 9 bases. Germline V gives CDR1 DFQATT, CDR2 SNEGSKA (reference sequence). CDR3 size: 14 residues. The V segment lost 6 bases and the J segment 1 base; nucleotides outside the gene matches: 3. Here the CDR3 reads CSARTSENTGELFF. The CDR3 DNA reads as TGCAGTGCAAGGACTAGCGAGAACACCGGGGAGCTGTTTTTT.

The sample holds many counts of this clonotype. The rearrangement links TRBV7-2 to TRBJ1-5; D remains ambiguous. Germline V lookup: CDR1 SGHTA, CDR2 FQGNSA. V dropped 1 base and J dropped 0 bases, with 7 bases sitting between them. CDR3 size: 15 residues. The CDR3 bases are TGTGCCAGCAGCTTAGAGGCAGATAGCAATCAGCCCCAGCATTTT. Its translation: CASSLEADSNQPQHF. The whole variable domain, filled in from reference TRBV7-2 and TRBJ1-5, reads GAGVSQSPSNKVTEKGKDVELRCDPISGHTALYWYRQSLGQGLEFLIYFQGNSAPDKSGLPSDRFSAERTGGSVSTLTIQRTQQEDSAVYLCASSLEADSNQPQHFGDGTRLSIL.

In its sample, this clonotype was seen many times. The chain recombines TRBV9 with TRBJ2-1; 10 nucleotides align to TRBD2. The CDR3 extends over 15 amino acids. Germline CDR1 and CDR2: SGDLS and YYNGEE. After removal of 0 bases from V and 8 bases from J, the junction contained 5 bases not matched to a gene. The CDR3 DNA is TGTGCCAGCAGCGTAGGGGCTAGCGGGAGCTATGAGCAGTTCTTC. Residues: CASSVGASGSYEQFF.

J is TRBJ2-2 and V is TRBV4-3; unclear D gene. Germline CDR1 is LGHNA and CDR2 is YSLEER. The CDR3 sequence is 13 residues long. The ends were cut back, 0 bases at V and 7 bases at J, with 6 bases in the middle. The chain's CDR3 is CASSQEESGELFF. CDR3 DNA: TGCGCCAGCAGCCAAGAAGAGAGCGGGGAGCTGTTTTTT.

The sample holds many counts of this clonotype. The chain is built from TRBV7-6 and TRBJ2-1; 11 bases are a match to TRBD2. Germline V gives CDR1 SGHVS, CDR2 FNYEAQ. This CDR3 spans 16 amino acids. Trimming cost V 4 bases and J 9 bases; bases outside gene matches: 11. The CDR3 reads CASSSQTSGGSGEQFF. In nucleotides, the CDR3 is TGTGCCAGCAGCTCTCAAACTAGCGGGGGAAGTGGTGAGCAGTTCTTC.

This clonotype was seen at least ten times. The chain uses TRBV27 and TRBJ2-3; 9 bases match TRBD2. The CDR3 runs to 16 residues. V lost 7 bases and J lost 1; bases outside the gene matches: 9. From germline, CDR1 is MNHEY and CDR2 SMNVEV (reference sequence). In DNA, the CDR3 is TGTGCCAGCACCAGAACTAGGACTAGCGGCACAGATACGCAGTATTTT. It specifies CASTRTRTSGTDTQYF.

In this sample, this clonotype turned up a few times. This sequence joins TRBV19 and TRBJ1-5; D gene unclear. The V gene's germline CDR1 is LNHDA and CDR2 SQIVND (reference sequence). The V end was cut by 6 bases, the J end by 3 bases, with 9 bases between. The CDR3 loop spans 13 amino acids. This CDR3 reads CASSPGINQPQHF. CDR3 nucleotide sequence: TGTGCCAGTAGCCCCGGGATCAATCAGCCCCAGCATTTT.